The rows below give T cell receptor beta chains drawn from one sample of a study of T cell responses to AZD1222 COVID-19 vaccine. Clones were sequenced by immunoSEQ multiplex PCR, and TCRdb holds only the in-frame ones, with some missing. This table has around 140,000 clones, more than 85% appearing once. The input for sequencing was peripheral blood, taken on day 0 of AZD1222 vaccination. The origin of the receptors is an adult in good health. Both conserved end residues are part of each CDR3. Each record gives: V gene, clone size, J gene, D gene, CDR3 DNA, CDR3 protein. A D gene is named only where the DNA matches it firmly. Not all rows give a size; the values are once, few, many and, for expanded clones, a class.

TRBV28	NA	TRBJ2-2	NA	TGTGCCAGCAGCAAGTGGACAGTGACGAACACCGGGGAGCTGTTTTTT	CASSKWTVTNTGELFF
TRBV7-9	few	TRBJ2-5	TRBD1	TGTGCCAGCAGCTTACCCTCAGACAGGGGAGGAGAGACCCAGTACTTC	CASSLPSDRGGETQYF
TRBV28	NA	TRBJ2-3	TRBD2	TGTGCCAGCAGTCCGGGACTAGCGGGTAGCACAGATACGCAGTATTTT	CASSPGLAGSTDTQYF
TRBV13	NA	TRBJ2-5	NA	TGTGCCAGCAGCTTAGCTGAGACCCAGTACTTC	CASSLAETQYF
TRBV2	NA	TRBJ2-7	TRBD2	TGTGCCAGCAGTAGCGGGAGGGCCTCCTACGAGCAGTACTTC	CASSSGRASYEQYF
TRBV5-5	NA	TRBJ1-5	NA	TGTGCCAGCAGCTTGGCGGGGGATCAGCCCCAGCATTTT	CASSLAGDQPQHF
TRBV23-1	NA	TRBJ1-2	NA	TGCGCCAGCAGTCCTTTCTACACCTTC	CASSPFYTF
TRBV6-5	NA	TRBJ2-7	TRBD1	TGTGCCAGCAGTTCTGGGACAGGAAAAAGGTGTGGGTACTTC	CASSSGTGKRCGYF
TRBV28	NA	TRBJ1-5	NA	TGTGCCAGCAGTGGGCTTGGAAATCAGCCCCAGCATTTT	CASSGLGNQPQHF
TRBV7-3	NA	TRBJ2-1	TRBD2	TGTGCCAGCAGTCTTAGCGGGAGCGACCACAATGAGCAGTTCTTC	CASSLSGSDHNEQFF
TRBV19	NA	TRBJ1-1	TRBD1	TGTGCCAGTAGTATAGCTCGACAGGGGATGAACACTGAAGCTTTCTTT	CASSIARQGMNTEAFF
TRBV6-5	NA	TRBJ1-2	TRBD1	TGTGCCAGCAGTTACCGCCCGGGACAGGGTATCTATGGCTACACCTTC	CASSYRPGQGIYGYTF
TRBV11-2	NA	TRBJ1-2	NA	TGTGCCAGCAGCTTAGGCCAGGGCTATGGCTACACCTTC	CASSLGQGYGYTF
TRBV7-3	NA	TRBJ2-7	NA	TGTGCCAGCAGCTACGGGGACAACTACGAGCAGTACTTC	CASSYGDNYEQYF
TRBV30	once	TRBJ2-7	NA	TGTGCCTGGAGTCAAAGTGGGGGCGAGCAGTACTTC	CAWSQSGGEQYF
TRBV4-1	NA	TRBJ1-1	NA	TGCGCCAGCAGCCTCTTCAGGGGGAACACTGAAGCTTTCTTT	CASSLFRGNTEAFF
TRBV10-3	NA	TRBJ2-2	NA	TGTGCCATCAGTGGGGGCGCGAACACCGGGGAGCTGTTTTTT	CAISGGANTGELFF
TRBV11-2	NA	TRBJ2-3	TRBD2	TGTGCCAGCAGCCCTACCGGCGGGGGAGTGGGGGATACGCAGTATTTT	CASSPTGGGVGDTQYF
TRBV18	NA	TRBJ2-7	TRBD1	TGTGCCAGCTCACCAGGCAGGGGGCCCGAGCAGTACTTC	CASSPGRGPEQYF
TRBV30	NA	TRBJ1-2	NA	TGTGCCTGGAGTTCCCGGGGTGATCACACCTTC	CAWSSRGDHTF